A selection of T cell receptor beta chains follows, all from one sample in a study of shared clonotypes between healthy human individuals. Produced via immunoSEQ multiplex PCR; TCRdb's table is partial and in-frame only. The profile shows about 1.5 million clones, roughly 98% of them singletons. What was sequenced was naive CD4+ T cells sorted from blood. Receptors originate from a man between 25 and 39 years old in good health. Both conserved end residues are part of each CDR3. The D gene is left open where the match is weak. A row's size may be missing; if present it is once, few, many or a size class.

>TRBD1|once|TRBJ2-7|TRBV10-3
CAISPGQGVGYEQYF
TGTGCCATCAGTCCGGGACAGGGGGTGGGCTACGAGCAGTACTTC
>.|once|TRBJ2-7|TRBV5-4
CASSSLPGRTTSSYF
TGTGCCAGCAGCTCCCTCCCGGGACGAACTACGAGCAGTTACTTC
>.|.|TRBJ2-2|TRBV2
CASSGGAGELFF
TGTGCCAGCAGTGGAGGGGCCGGGGAGCTGTTTTTT
>TRBD1|.|TRBJ2-1|TRBV11-1
CASSHRQGPYNEQFF
TGTGCCAGCAGCCACCGACAGGGGCCCTACAATGAGCAGTTCTTC
>.|.|TRBJ2-1|TRBV18
CASSPVSGEFDNEQFF
TGTGCCAGCTCACCAGTCTCAGGAGAGTTTGACAATGAGCAGTTCTTC
>.|once|TRBJ1-1|TRBV29-1
CSVVGDTEAFF
TGCAGCGTTGTGGGGGACACTGAAGCTTTCTTT
>.|.|TRBJ2-7|TRBV30
CAWSVQTPYEQYF
TGTGCCTGGAGTGTACAGACTCCCTACGAGCAGTACTTC
>.|.|TRBJ2-7|TRBV6-5
CASSYVAKGEQYF
TGTGCCAGCAGTTACGTGGCAAAGGGCGAGCAGTACTTC
>TRBD1|.|TRBJ1-4|TRBV5-1
CASRPGTGGEKLFF
TGCGCCAGCAGGCCCGGGACAGGCGGTGAAAAACTGTTTTTT
>.|.|TRBJ2-7|TRBV29-1
CSVARDTYEQYF
TGCAGCGTTGCAAGGGACACTTACGAGCAGTACTTC